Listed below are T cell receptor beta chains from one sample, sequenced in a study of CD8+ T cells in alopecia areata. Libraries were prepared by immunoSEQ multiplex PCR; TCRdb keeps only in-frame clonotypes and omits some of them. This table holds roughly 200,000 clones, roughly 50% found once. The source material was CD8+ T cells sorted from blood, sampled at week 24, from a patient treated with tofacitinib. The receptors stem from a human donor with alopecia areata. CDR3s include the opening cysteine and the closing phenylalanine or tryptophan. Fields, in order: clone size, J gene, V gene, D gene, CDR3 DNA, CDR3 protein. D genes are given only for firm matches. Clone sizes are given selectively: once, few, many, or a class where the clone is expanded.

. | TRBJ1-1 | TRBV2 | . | TGTGCCAGCAGTGGACCTGATAACACTGAAGCTTTCTTT | CASSGPDNTEAFF
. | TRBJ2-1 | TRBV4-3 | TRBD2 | TGCGCCAGCAGCCAAGGGACGGGGCGGGGGGTCTCCTACAATGAGCAGTTCTTC | CASSQGTGRGVSYNEQFF
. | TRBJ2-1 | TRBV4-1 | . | TGCGCCAGCAGCCAATATGTAGTGGCCGATGAGCAGTTCTTC | CASSQYVVADEQFF
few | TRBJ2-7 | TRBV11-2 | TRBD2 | TGTGCCAGCAGCTTAGAAGCTAGCGGGGGCGATTCCTACGAGCAGTACTTC | CASSLEASGGDSYEQYF
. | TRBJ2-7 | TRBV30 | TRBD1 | TGTGCCTGGAGTGTGGGACAGGGTGGCGAGCAGTACTTC | CAWSVGQGGEQYF
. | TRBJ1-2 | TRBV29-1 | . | TGCAGCGTTGCTGGGTTGGACGCCAGCTACACCTTC | CSVAGLDASYTF
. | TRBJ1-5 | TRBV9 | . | TGTGCCAGCAGCGCGGGGGGGACTAGCAATCAGCCCCAGCATTTT | CASSAGGTSNQPQHF
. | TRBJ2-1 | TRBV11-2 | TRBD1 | TGTGCCAGCAGCAGGACAGGGTCCTACAATGAGCAGTTCTTC | CASSRTGSYNEQFF
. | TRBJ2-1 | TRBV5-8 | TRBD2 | TGTGCCAGCAGCTTTGGGAATAGCGGGGAGTTCTTC | CASSFGNSGEFF
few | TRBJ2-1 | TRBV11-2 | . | TGTGCCAGCAGCTCGTCCGGGACACGCTTAGGGAATGAGCAGTTCTTC | CASSSSGTRLGNEQFF
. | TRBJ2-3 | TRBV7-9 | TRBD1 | TGTGCCAGCAGCTTGGGGGACAGGGTCACAGATACGCAGTATTTT | CASSLGDRVTDTQYF
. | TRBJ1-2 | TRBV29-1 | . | TGCAGCGTTGTAACTAACTATGGCTACACCTTC | CSVVTNYGYTF
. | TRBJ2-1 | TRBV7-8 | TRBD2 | TGTGCCAGCAGCTTAGTGGGGACTAGCTTTAGGAATGAGCAGTTCTTC | CASSLVGTSFRNEQFF
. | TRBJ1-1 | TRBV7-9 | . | TGTGCCAGCAGCTTTGGCGGAGGGATCAACACTGAAGCTTTCTTT | CASSFGGGINTEAFF
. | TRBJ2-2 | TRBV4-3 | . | TGCGCCAGCAGCCAAGGGCTGGCAGGGGAGCCCGGGGAGCTGTTTTTT | CASSQGLAGEPGELFF
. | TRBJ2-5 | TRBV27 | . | TGTGCCAGCAGTCCTAGGACAGCACAAGAGACCCAGTACTTC | CASSPRTAQETQYF